Detailed here is one T cell receptor (beta chain). These data originate in a study of blood T cell repertoires in COVID-19. Background on the study: Acute-phase and convalescent COVID-19 samples originated in the United States, Italy and Spain.

Original processing notes: From reference gene primer amplification, estimates of nucleated cell counts were derived. This table comes from immunoSEQ multiplex PCR, and its TCRdb copy is limited to in-frame clones, with some not included. D and trimming come from the DNA, and the V and J calls and clone size come from that table. The sample has 310,000 or so clones; 80% to 90% are singletons. Participants, about 18 to 90 years old, spanned about two dozen US areas. Clinical history as reported by participants underpinned cohort assignment. This CDR3 has 15 amino acids. Germline V CDR1 and CDR2: LGHDT, YNNKEL (reference sequence). Deletions cut 4 bases from V and 4 bases from J, with 15 bases between.

The sequenced sample consisted of PBMCs or T cells enriched from blood (not recorded which). The chain carries TRBV3-1 (or the pseudogene TRBV3-2) and TRBJ2-3; the D gene is possibly TRBD2 (6 bases). The clonotype originates from a woman aged 18-29 years who had recovered from COVID-19. DNA for the CDR3: TGTGCCAGCAGCCCTTATCTCGGAGGGGCAGATACGCAGTATTTT. Its protein product is CASSPYLGGADTQYF.